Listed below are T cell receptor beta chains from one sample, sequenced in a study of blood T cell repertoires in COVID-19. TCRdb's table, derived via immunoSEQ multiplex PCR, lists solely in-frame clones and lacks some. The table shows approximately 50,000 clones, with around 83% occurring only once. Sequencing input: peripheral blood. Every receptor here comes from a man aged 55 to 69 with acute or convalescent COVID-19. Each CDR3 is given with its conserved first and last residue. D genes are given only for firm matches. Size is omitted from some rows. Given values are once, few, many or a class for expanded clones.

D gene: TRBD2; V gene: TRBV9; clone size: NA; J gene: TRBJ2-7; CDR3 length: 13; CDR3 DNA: TGTGCCAGCAGCAGCGACCTGGGGGGGGAGCAGTACTTC; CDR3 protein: CASSSDLGGEQYF
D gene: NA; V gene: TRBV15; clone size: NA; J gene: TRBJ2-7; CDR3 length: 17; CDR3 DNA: TGTGCCACCAGCAGAGATAAGAAGCAGACAGCGTCCTACGAGCAGTACTTC; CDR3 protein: CATSRDKKQTASYEQYF
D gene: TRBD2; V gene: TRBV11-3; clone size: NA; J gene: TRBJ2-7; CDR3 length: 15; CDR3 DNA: TGTGCCAGCAGCTTAGAGTCTAGCGGGAGTTACGAGCAGTACTTC; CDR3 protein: CASSLESSGSYEQYF
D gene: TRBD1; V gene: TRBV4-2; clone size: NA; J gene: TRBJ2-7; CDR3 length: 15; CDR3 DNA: TGTGCCAGCAGCGAACAGGGGGCATCCTCCTACGAGCAGTACTTC; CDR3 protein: CASSEQGASSYEQYF
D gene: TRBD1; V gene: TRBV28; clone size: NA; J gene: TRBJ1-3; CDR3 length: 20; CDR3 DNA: TGTGCCAGCAGCCGCACAGGGGGCTATATATACCTTCACTCTGGAAACACCATATATTTT; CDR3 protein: CASSRTGGYIYLHSGNTIYF
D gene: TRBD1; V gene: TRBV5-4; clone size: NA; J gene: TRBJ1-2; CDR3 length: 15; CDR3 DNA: TGTGCCAGCAGAGTCCAAGGGACAGGGGTCTATGGCTACACCTTC; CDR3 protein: CASRVQGTGVYGYTF
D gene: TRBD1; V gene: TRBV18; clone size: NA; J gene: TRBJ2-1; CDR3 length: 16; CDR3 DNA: TGTGCCAGCTCACCACCTTTAGGGACAGGGGGAAATGAGCAGTTCTTC; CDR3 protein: CASSPPLGTGGNEQFF
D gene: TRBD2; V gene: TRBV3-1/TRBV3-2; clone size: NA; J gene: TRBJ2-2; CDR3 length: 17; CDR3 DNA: TGTGCCAGCAGCCGCCGGACTAGCGGGCGTATCACCGGGGAGCTGTTTTTT; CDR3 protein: CASSRRTSGRITGELFF
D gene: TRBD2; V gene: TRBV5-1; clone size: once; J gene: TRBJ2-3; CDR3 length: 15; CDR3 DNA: TGCGCCAGCAGCTTATCAGCGGGAGGCGGGGATACGCAGTATTTT; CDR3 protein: CASSLSAGGGDTQYF
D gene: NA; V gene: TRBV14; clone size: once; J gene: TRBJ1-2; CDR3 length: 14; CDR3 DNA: TGTGCCAGCAGCCGCCGTGCCGGGAGCTATGGCTACACCTTC; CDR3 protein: CASSRRAGSYGYTF
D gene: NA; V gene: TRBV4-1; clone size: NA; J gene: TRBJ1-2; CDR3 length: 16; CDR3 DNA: TGCGCCAGCAGCCAGGGCTTAGCGGCCCTAAACTATGGCTACACCTTC; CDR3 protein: CASSQGLAALNYGYTF
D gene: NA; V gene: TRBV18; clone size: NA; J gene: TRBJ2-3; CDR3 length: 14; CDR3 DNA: TGTGCCAGCTCCCCCGTAGGGGGCACAGATACGCAGTATTTT; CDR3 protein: CASSPVGGTDTQYF
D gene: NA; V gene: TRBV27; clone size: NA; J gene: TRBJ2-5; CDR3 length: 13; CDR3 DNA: TGTGCCAGCAGTCCCCGCCAGGGAGAGACCCAGTACTTC; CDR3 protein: CASSPRQGETQYF
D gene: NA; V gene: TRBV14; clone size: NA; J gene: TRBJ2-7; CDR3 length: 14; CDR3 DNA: TGTGCCAGCAGCCACCACACGGGGGACTACGAGCAGTACTTC; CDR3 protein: CASSHHTGDYEQYF
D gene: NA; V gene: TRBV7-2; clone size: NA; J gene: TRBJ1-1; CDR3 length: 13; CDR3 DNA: TGTGCCAGCAGCTCCGGGGGTTACACTGAAGCTTTCTTT; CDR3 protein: CASSSGGYTEAFF
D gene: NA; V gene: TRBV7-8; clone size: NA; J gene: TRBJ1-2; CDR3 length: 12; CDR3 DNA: TGTGCCAGCAGCCTTCGGGACTATGGCTACACCTTC; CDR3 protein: CASSLRDYGYTF
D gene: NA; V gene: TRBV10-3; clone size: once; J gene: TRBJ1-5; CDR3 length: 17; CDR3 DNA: TGTGCCATCAGTGAGTCTCCGGTCCTTCGGGGCAATCAGCCCCAGCATTTT; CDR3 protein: CAISESPVLRGNQPQHF
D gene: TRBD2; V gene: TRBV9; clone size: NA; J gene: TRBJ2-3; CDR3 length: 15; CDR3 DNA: TGTGCCAGCAGCGCCGGACTAGCGGCCACAGATACGCAGTATTTT; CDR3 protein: CASSAGLAATDTQYF
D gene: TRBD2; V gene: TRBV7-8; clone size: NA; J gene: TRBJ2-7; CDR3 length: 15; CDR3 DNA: TGTGCCAGCAGCTCGGGGACTAGCTGGGCCTACGAGCAGTACTTC; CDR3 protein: CASSSGTSWAYEQYF
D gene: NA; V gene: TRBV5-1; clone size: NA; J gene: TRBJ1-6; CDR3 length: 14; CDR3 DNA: TGCGCCAGCAGCTTAGACATCTATAATTCACCCCTCCACTTT; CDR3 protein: CASSLDIYNSPLHF
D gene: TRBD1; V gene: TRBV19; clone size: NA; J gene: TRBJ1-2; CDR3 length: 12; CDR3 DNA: TGTGCCAGTACCCGGGACAGCTATGGCTACACCTTC; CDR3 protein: CASTRDSYGYTF
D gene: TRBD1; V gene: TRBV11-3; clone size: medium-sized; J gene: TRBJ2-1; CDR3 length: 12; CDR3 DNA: TGTGCCAGCAGTCTACAGGGGAGTGAGCAGTTCTTC; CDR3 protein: CASSLQGSEQFF
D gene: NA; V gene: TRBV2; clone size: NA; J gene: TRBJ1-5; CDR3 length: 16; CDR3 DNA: TGTGCCAGCAGTGAAGCGTGGTTGCAGGGTGAACAGCCCCAGCATTTT; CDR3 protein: CASSEAWLQGEQPQHF
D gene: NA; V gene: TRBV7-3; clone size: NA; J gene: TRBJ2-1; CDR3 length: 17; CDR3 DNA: TGTGCCAGCAGCTTAACGAACCAGGGAGGCTCCTACAATGAGCAGTTCTTC; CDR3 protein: CASSLTNQGGSYNEQFF
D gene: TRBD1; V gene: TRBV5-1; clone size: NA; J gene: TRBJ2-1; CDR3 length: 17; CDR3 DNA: TGCGCCAGCAGCTTCCGACACCGTACAGGGGTCTACAATGAGCAGTTCTTC; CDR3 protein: CASSFRHRTGVYNEQFF
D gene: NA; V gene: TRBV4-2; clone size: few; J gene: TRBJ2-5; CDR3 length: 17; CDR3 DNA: TGTGCCAGCAGCCAAGATGGCACAGGCTTCGAGAAAGAGACCCAGTACTTC; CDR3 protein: CASSQDGTGFEKETQYF
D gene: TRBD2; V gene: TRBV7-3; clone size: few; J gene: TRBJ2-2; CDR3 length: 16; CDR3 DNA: TGTGCCAGCAGCCCGTCGAGCGGGAGGGCCCGCGGGGAGCTGTTTTTT; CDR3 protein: CASSPSSGRARGELFF